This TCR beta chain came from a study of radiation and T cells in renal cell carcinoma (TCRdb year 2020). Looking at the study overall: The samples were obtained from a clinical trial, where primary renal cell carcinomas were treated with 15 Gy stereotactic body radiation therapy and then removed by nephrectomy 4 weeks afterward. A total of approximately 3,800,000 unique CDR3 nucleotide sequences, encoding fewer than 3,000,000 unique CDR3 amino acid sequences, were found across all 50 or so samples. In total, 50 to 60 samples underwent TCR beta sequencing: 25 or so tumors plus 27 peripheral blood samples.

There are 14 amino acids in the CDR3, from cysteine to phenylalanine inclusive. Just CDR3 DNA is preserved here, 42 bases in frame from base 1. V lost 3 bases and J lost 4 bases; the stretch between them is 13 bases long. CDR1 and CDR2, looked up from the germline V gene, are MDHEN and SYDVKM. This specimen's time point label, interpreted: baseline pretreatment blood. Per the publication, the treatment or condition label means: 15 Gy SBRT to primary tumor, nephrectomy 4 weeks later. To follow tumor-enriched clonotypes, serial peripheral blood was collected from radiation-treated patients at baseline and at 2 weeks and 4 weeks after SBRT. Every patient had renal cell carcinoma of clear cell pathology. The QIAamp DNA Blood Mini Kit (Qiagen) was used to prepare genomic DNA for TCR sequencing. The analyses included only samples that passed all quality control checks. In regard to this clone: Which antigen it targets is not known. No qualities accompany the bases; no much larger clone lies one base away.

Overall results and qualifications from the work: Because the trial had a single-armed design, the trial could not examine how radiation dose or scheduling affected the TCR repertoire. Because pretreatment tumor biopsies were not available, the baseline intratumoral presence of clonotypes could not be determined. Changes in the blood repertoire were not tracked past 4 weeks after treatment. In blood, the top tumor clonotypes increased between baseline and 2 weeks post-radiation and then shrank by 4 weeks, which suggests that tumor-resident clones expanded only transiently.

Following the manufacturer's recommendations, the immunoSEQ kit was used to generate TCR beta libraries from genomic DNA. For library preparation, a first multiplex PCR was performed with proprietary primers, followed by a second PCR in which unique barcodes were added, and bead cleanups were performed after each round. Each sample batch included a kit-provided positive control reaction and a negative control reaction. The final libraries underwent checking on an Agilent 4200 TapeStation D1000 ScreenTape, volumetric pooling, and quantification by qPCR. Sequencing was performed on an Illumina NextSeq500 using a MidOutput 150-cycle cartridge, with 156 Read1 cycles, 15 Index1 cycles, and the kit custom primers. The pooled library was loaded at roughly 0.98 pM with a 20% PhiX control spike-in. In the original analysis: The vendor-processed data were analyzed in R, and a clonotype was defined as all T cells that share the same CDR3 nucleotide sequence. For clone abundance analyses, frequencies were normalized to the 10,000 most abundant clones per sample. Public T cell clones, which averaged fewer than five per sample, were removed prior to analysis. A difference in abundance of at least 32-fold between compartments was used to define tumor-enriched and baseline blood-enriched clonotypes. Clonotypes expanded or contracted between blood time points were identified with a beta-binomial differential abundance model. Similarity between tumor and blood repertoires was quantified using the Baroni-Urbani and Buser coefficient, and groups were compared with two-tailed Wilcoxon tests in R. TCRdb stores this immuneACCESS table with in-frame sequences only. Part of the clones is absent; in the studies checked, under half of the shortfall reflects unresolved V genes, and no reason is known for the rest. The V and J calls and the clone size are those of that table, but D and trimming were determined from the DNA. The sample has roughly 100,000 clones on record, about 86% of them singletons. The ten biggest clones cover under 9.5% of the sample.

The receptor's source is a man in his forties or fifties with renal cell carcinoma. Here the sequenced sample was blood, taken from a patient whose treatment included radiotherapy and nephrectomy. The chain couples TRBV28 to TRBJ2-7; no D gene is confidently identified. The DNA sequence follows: TGTGCCAGCAGTTTCCCCGCGGCACAGTACGAGCAGTACTTC. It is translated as CASSFPAAQYEQYF.